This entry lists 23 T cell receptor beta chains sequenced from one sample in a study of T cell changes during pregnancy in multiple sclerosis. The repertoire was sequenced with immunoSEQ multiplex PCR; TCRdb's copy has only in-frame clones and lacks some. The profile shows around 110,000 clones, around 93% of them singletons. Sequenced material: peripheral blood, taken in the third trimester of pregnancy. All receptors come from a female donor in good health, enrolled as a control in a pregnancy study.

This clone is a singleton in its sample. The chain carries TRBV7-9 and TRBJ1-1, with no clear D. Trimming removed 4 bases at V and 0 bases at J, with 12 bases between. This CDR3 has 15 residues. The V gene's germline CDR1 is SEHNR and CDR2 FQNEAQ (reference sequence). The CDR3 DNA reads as TGTGCCAGCAGCTCCCTGACTGGTATGAACACTGAAGCTTTCTTT. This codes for CASSSLTGMNTEAFF.

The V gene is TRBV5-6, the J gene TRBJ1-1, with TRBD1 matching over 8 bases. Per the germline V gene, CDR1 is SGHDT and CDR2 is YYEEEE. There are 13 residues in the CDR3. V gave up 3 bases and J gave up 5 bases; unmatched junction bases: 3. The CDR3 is CASSSTGVTEAFF. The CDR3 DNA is TGTGCCAGCAGCTCGACAGGGGTGACTGAAGCTTTCTTT.

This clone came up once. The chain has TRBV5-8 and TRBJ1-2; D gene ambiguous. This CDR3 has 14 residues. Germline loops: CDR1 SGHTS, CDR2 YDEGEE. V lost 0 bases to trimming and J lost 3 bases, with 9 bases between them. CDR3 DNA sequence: TGTGCCAGCAGCTTGGGAGGCGCGGACTATGGCTACACCTTC. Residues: CASSLGGADYGYTF.

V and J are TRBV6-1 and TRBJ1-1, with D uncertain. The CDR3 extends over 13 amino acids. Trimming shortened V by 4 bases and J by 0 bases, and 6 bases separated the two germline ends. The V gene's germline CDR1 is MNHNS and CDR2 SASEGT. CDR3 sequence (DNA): TGTGCCAGCAGTGGACTTATGAACACTGAAGCTTTCTTT. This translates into CASSGLMNTEAFF.

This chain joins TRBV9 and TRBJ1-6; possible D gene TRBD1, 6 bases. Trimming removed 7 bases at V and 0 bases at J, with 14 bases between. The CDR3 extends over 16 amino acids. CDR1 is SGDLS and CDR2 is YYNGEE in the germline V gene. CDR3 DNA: TGTGCCAGCGGAGGAACAGGGATCTCCTATAATTCACCCCTCCACTTT. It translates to CASGGTGISYNSPLHF.

This chain's CDR3 is CASSPGRGAWTTKQFF. The CDR3 region has the DNA TGTGCCAGCAGCCCCGGGCGGGGGGCCTGGACAACGAAGCAGTTCTTC. The chain employs TRBV7-3 and TRBJ2-1; 8 bases line up with TRBD2. The V and J ends lost 5 bases and 11 bases, in that order; junction bases with no gene match: 17. CDR1 and CDR2 from the germline V gene are SGHTA and FQGTGA. CDR3 length: 16 residues.

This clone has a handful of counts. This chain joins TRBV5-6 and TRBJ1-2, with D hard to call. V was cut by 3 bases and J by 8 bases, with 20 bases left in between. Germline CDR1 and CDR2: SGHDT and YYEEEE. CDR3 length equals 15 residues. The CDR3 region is CASSSRGGPFWGYTF. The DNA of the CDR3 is TGTGCCAGCAGCTCACGTGGTGGCCCCTTTTGGGGCTACACCTTC.

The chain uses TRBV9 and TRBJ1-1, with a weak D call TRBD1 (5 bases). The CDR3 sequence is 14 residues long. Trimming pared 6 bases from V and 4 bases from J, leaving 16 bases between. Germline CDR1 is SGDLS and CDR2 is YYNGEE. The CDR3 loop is CASTPGGLSTEAFF. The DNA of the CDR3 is TGTGCCAGCACGCCGGGGGGGTTAAGCACTGAAGCTTTCTTT.

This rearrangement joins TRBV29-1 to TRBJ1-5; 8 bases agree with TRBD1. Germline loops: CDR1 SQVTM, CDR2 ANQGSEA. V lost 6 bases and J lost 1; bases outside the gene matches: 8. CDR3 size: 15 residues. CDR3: CSVQTTGESNQPQHF. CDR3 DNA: TGCAGCGTCCAAACGACAGGGGAGAGCAATCAGCCCCAGCATTTT.

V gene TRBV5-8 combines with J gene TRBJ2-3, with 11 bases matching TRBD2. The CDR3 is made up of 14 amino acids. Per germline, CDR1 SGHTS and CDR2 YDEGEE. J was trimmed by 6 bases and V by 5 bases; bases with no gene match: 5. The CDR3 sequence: CASRGGTSGDTQYF. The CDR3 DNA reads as TGTGCCAGCAGGGGAGGGACTAGCGGCGATACGCAGTATTTT.

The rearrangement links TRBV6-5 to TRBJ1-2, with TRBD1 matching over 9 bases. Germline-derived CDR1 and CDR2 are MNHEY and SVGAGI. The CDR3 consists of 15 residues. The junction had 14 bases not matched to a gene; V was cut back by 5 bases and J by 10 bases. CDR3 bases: TGTGCCAGCAGTCAACGGGCCGGGACAGGGCAGTTCTACACCTTC. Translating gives CASSQRAGTGQFYTF.

CDR3 protein: CASSPRQYNQPQHF. The CDR3 DNA sequence: TGTGCCAGCAGCCCCCGACAGTATAATCAGCCCCAGCATTTT. The rearrangement joins TRBV6-5 to TRBJ1-5, with D possibly being TRBD1 (5 bases). The V gene's germline CDR1 is MNHEY and CDR2 SVGAGI. V lost 6 bases and J lost 4, with 13 bases in between. The CDR3 extends over 14 amino acids.

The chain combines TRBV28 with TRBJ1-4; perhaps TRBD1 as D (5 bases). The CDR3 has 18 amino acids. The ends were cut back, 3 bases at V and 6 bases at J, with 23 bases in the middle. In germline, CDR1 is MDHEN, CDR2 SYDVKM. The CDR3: CASSLWSLRAGMYEKLFF. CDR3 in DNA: TGTGCCAGCAGTTTGTGGTCATTAAGGGCAGGGATGTATGAAAAACTGTTTTTT.

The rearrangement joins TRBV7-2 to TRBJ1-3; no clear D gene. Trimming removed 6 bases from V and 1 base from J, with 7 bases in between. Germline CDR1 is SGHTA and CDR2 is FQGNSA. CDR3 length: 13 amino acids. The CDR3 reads CASSSRSGNTIYF. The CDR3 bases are TGTGCCAGCAGTTCTAGGTCTGGAAACACCATATATTTT.

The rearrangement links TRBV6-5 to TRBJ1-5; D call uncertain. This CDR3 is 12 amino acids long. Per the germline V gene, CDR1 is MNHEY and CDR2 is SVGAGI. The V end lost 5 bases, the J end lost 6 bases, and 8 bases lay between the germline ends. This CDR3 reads CASSGPGQPQHF. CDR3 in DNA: TGTGCCAGCAGTGGTCCGGGTCAGCCCCAGCATTTT.

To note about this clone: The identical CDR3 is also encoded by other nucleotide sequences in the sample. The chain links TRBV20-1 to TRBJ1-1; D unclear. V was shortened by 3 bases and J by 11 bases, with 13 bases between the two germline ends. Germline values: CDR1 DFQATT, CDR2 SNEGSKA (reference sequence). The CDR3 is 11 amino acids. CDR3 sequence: CSASSSVEAFF. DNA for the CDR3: TGCAGTGCTAGTAGTTCCGTTGAGGCTTTCTTT.

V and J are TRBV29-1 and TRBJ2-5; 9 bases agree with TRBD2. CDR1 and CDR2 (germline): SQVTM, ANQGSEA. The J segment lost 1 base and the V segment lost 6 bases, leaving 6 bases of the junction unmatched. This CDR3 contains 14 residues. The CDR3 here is CSVTTAGGQETQYF. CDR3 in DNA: TGCAGCGTAACGACAGCGGGGGGCCAAGAGACCCAGTACTTC.

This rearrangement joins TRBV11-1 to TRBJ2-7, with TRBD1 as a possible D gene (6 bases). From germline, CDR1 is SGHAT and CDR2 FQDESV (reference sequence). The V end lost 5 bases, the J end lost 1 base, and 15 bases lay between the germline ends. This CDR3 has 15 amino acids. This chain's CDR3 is CASSSRQDSSYEQYF. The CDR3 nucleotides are TGTGCCAGCAGCAGTCGACAGGACTCATCCTACGAGCAGTACTTC. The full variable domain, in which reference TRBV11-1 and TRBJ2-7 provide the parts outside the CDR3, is EAEVAQSPRYKITEKSQAVAFWCDPISGHATLYWYRQILGQGPELLVQFQDESVVDDSQLPKDRFSAERLKGVDSTLKIQPAELGDSAMYLCASSSRQDSSYEQYFGPGTRLTVT.

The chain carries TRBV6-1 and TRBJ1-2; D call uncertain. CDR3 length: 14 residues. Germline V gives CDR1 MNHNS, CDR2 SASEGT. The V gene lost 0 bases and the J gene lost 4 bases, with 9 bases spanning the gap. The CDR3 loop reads CASSEALRSYGYTF. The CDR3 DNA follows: TGTGCCAGCAGTGAAGCCCTCAGAAGCTATGGCTACACCTTC.

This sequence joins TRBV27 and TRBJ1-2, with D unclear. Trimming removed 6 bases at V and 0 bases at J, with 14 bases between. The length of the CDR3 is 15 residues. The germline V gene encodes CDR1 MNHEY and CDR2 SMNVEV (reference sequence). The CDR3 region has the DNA TGTGCCAGCAGCAAGGCCCCCCAGGCTAACTATGGCTACACCTTC. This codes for CASSKAPQANYGYTF.

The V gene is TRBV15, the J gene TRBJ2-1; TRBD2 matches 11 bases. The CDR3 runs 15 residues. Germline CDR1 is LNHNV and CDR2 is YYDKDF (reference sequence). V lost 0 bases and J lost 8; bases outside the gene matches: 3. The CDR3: CATSRDSGGADEQFF. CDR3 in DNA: TGTGCCACCAGCAGAGATAGCGGGGGGGCCGATGAGCAGTTCTTC.

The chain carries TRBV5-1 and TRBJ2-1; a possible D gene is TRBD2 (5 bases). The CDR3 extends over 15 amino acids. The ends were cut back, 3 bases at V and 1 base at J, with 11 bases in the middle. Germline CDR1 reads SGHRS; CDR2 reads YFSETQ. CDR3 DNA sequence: TGCGCCAGCAGCTCGGGTGGAGGTTCCTACAATGAGCAGTTCTTC. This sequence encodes CASSSGGGSYNEQFF.

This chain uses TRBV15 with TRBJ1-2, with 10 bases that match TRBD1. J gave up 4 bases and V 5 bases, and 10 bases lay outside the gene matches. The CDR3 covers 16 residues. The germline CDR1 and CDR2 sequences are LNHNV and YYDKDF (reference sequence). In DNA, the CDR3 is TGTGCCACCAGCGCCAGCAGGGGACAGGGGAGCTATGGCTACACCTTC. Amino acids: CATSASRGQGSYGYTF.